Below, one T cell receptor beta chain is given with its context. The data belong to a study of blood T cell repertoires in COVID-19. Looking at the study overall: Samples taken during acute and convalescent COVID-19 were collected in the United States, Italy and Spain.

V lost 6 bases and J 0 bases, leaving 9 bases between the germline ends. Germline CDR1 is SGHTA and CDR2 is FQGNSA. The CDR3 is 15 residues long. As handled by the study authors: From reference gene primer amplification, estimates of nucleated cell counts were derived. TCRdb's table, derived via immunoSEQ multiplex PCR, lists solely in-frame clones and lacks some. V and J calls and clone size are those listed in that table; D and trimming were worked out from the DNA. The sample contains about 460,000 clones, about 88% of which appear only once. Sequencing used PBMCs or T cells enriched from blood (not recorded which). The chain joins TRBV7-2 to TRBJ1-6; D is unresolved. This TCR was recovered from a woman in her sixties or seventies who had recovered from COVID-19. CDR3 sequence reads: CASRRESSYNSPLHF. DNA of the CDR3: TGTGCCAGCAGGCGAGAGAGCTCCTATAATTCACCCCTCCACTTT.